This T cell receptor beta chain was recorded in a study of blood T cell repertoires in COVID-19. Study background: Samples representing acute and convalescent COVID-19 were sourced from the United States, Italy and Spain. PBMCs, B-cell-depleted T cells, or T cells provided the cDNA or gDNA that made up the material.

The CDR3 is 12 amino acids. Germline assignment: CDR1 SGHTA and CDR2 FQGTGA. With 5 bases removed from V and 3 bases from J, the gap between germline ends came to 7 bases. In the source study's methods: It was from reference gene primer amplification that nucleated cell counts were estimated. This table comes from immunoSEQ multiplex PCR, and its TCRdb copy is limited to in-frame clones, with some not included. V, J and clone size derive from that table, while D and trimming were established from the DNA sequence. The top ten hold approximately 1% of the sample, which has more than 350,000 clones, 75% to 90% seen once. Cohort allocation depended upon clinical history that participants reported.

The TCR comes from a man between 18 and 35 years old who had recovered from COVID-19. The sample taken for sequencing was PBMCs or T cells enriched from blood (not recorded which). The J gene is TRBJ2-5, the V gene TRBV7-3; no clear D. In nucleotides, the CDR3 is TGTGCCAGCAGCCAGCTAGAAGAGACCCAGTACTTC. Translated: CASSQLEETQYF.